The entry below describes one TCR beta chain. The table lists this clonotype with many counts. Its antigen has not been determined. No much larger clone is present one base from it, and per-base qualities are unavailable. The sample originates from a study of T cells in Graves' hyperthyroidism and ophthalmopathy (dated by TCRdb to between 2019 and 2020). Concerning the study at large: Peripheral blood was sampled at the time of initial diagnosis, prior to any treatment. The approximately 95 discovery patients were divided at random into training and test sets in a 7:3 ratio. The study also compared thyroid tissue and blood T-cell repertoires from several Graves' hyperthyroidism patients. TCR Vbeta CDR3 sequencing of roughly 140 peripheral blood samples (over 40 ophthalmopathy, about 74 hyperthyroidism and some 17 progressor patients) is reported in the paper. Prospective prediction of ophthalmopathy was tested in an independent validation cohort consisting of fewer than 20 hyperthyroidism patients and more than 15 patients who later progressed to ophthalmopathy. To identify TCR V-J signatures that set the groups apart, the researchers used a discovery cohort of more than 95 patients, made up of approximately 43 with Graves' ophthalmopathy and about 60 with stable Graves' hyperthyroidism. After sampling, hyperthyroidism patients received methimazole starting at 30 mg daily, and ophthalmopathy patients received high-dose intravenous methylprednisolone.

Amplification of TCR beta CDR3 regions was carried out from RNA transcripts. For the first round of RT-PCR on the TCR CDR3, the HTBI primer set was used together with the Qiagen OneStep RT-PCR kit. A second multiplex PCR round built the libraries, followed by size selection and purification. Libraries were sequenced paired-end with 100 bp reads on an Illumina HiSeq2000. From the authors' description of their analysis: SOAPnuke was used to process the raw data, throwing out any read that contained adapters or uncalled bases, had a mean Phred below 15, or lacked an exact constant-primer or identifier match. COPE v1.2.5 was used to merge the high-quality paired reads, and each unique nucleotide sequence was defined as a clonotype. Clonotypes were aligned to IMGT TRBV, TRBD and TRBJ reference segments using MiTCR v1.1. The analysis included only V-J combinations with a frequency above 0.0001, which together covered 99.2% of the repertoires. A TCS score was defined as the ratio between F50 (clonal expansion) and ExV (chaos), using BLOSUM62-based TCRdist between CDR3 peptides within each V-J. Welch's t-statistics and random forest reduced several hundred V-J features to 10 to 15, which were used in a naive Bayes classifier (R e1071). TCRdb ran its own pipeline on the public reads, namely fastp trimming at Q25 and MiXCR clone calling, and kept in-frame beta chains. Every CDR3 protein is listed once, alongside the most common genes and DNA of its rows. Clone size and V and J calls follow TCRdb, not the original study. The sample table contains around 600,000 distinct CDR3 sequences; only one count was recorded for around 14% of them. About 7% of the sample is held by the ten biggest clonotypes.

The full study reports these points: Sample size was not statistically predetermined, and investigators were not blinded to group allocation. Most expanded thyroid clonotypes (frequency above 0.001) were also detected in blood, suggesting blood repertoires may reflect thyroid immune responses. A model built on a 13 V-J signature distinguished ophthalmopathy from stable hyperthyroidism, reaching over 85% sensitivity and about 81% specificity in cross-validation and 80%/75% in testing. In validation, progression to ophthalmopathy was predicted by the model with 70.59% sensitivity and 72% to 80% specificity, a median of approximately 6.5 months before onset.

Graves' hyperthyroidism was defined as stable when no progression to ophthalmopathy occurred over 18 months of follow-up. Hyperthyroidism patients were newly diagnosed, with disease duration under 2 months, and aged 18 to 65 years. Exclusion was applied to patients with uncontrolled infections, other autoimmune diseases, pregnancy or lactation. Diagnoses relied on clinical symptoms, serum thyroxine and TRAb, thyroid ultrasound and orbital computed tomography. Ficoll-Paque density gradient centrifugation was used to isolate PBMCs from about 9.4 ml of fresh peripheral blood. Total RNA was extracted with Trizol reagent, and quality was checked on an Agilent 2100 Bioanalyzer. The CDR3 runs 14 amino acids, cysteine and phenylalanine included. Kept here is only the CDR3 DNA, which spans 42 bases and is read in frame from base 1. As encoded in the germline V gene (reference sequence), CDR1 is SGHKS while CDR2 is YYEKEE. V drops 2 bases and J drops 2 bases, leaving 11 bases in between.

Recombination linked TRBV5-5 to TRBJ2-7; the D gene identity is not certain. The clonotype was recovered from a woman aged 25-40 years with Graves' hyperthyroidism. Sequenced material: blood. CDR3 sequence: CASSFGVSTYEQYF. The DNA is TGTGCCAGCAGCTTCGGCGTTTCCACCTACGAGCAGTACTTC.